Listed below are T cell receptor beta chains from one sample, sequenced in a study of OX40 agonist ivuxolimab in advanced cancers. TCRdb's table, derived via immunoSEQ multiplex PCR, lists solely in-frame clones and lacks some. The sample consists of 70,000 to 85,000 clones, 87% of them appearing once. Sequencing was performed on CD4+ or CD8+ T cells sorted from blood, taken in a trial of the OX40 agonist ivuxolimab. These TCRs come from an adult with an advanced solid tumor such as melanoma, head and neck, liver or kidney cancer. Each CDR3 is given with its conserved first and last residue. D genes are given only for firm matches. The size of a clone is reported for some rows only, either as once, few or many, or as a class for expanded clones.

v_gene	abundance	j_gene	d_gene	CDR3aa	CDR3nt
TRBV5-1	NA	TRBJ2-1	NA	CASSLVGHGEQFF	TGCGCCAGCAGCTTGGTGGGGCATGGGGAGCAGTTCTTC
TRBV10-3	NA	TRBJ1-1	NA	CATAPGQGRLYGEAFF	TGTGCCACCGCCCCAGGCCAGGGCAGGCTCTATGGGGAAGCTTTCTTT
TRBV2	NA	TRBJ2-3	NA	CASSLEISSTDTQYF	TGTGCCAGCAGTCTAGAGATCTCTAGCACAGATACGCAGTATTTT
TRBV5-8	NA	TRBJ2-7	TRBD1	CASSQMTGGSYEQYF	TGTGCCAGCAGCCAGATGACAGGGGGGTCCTACGAGCAGTACTTC
TRBV2	NA	TRBJ2-5	NA	CASRLEEGETQYF	TGTGCCAGCAGGCTAGAGGAAGGGGAGACCCAGTACTTC
TRBV5-5	NA	TRBJ2-3	TRBD1	CASTQRDRGPSTDTQYF	TGTGCCAGCACCCAGAGGGACAGGGGGCCTTCCACAGATACGCAGTATTTT
TRBV2	NA	TRBJ2-1	TRBD2	CASSPGTSFGEQFF	TGTGCCAGCAGTCCCGGGACTAGCTTCGGTGAGCAGTTCTTC
TRBV5-1	NA	TRBJ2-1	NA	CASSADRISNEQFF	TGCGCCAGCAGCGCTGACAGGATATCGAATGAGCAGTTCTTC
TRBV25-1	NA	TRBJ1-5	NA	CASSELGGDQPQHF	TGTGCCAGCAGTGAGTTGGGCGGTGATCAGCCCCAGCATTTT
TRBV7-9	NA	TRBJ2-1	NA	CASSSSRAPYNEQFF	TGTGCCAGCAGCTCCTCGAGAGCTCCCTACAATGAGCAGTTCTTC
TRBV6-1	NA	TRBJ2-6	NA	CASSGQTAGANVLTF	TGTGCCAGCAGTGGACAGACAGCTGGGGCCAACGTCCTGACTTTC
TRBV2	few	TRBJ1-5	NA	CASSGTHNQPQHF	TGTGCCAGCAGCGGGACACACAATCAGCCCCAGCATTTT
TRBV19	NA	TRBJ2-1	TRBD2	CASSSGSPYNEQFF	TGTGCCAGTAGTAGCGGGAGCCCCTACAATGAGCAGTTCTTC
TRBV2	NA	TRBJ2-2	NA	CASSEASEWWTYNTGELFF	TGTGCCAGCAGTGAAGCCTCCGAGTGGTGGACTTACAACACCGGGGAGCTGTTTTTT
TRBV27	few	TRBJ1-1	NA	CASGAFAEAFF	TGTGCCAGCGGGGCCTTCGCTGAAGCTTTCTTT
TRBV11-2	NA	TRBJ2-1	TRBD2	CASSPAGGGPYNEQFF	TGTGCCAGCAGCCCGGCTGGCGGGGGGCCCTACAATGAGCAGTTCTTC
TRBV19	NA	TRBJ2-5	TRBD1	CASSMTGGGWVETQYF	TGTGCCAGTAGTATGACAGGGGGAGGGTGGGTAGAGACCCAGTACTTC
TRBV5-1	NA	TRBJ1-3	NA	CASSLMTGDSGNTIYF	TGCGCCAGCAGCTTAATGACGGGGGACTCTGGAAACACCATATATTTT
TRBV6-1	NA	TRBJ2-7	NA	CASGSWGRSYEQYF	TGTGCCAGCGGGAGTTGGGGCAGGTCCTACGAGCAGTACTTC